A single T cell receptor (beta chain) is shown here with its context. What it recognizes is unknown. The investigators isolated CD4+ and CD8+ cells by positive magnetic bead selection and checked their purity by flow cytometry. The data derive from a study of somatic mutations in cytotoxic T cells in rheumatoid arthritis. Study context: Flow cytometric sorting isolated some V beta antibody-stained T-cell populations at nearly 100% purity, and among them were V beta1+ cells that underwent TCRB sequencing. Study observations and caveats: Rising age went with increasing CD8+ clonality in rheumatoid arthritis patients; healthy controls showed no such increase. A finding that went unadjusted for multiple comparisons was the slight underrepresentation of TRBV07 in rheumatoid arthritis patients.

Germline CDR1 MNHNY, CDR2 SVGAGI (reference sequence). This CDR3 is 14 amino acids long. V was pared by 10 bases and J by 0 bases, with 13 bases between. Measured with immunoSEQ multiplex PCR; TCRdb has only the in-frame clones, and not every one. The profile shows some 38,000 clones, less than 85% of them singletons. This clonotype was obtained from a man between 35 and 55 years old in good health. The chain links TRBV6-6 to TRBJ1-5, with a possible D match to TRBD1 (5 bases). Sequenced: CD8+ T cells sorted from blood. The CDR3 spells CATTGLNSNQPQHF. CDR3 coding DNA: TGTGCCACCACGGGACTCAATAGCAATCAGCCCCAGCATTTT.